This T cell receptor beta chain was sequenced during a study of blood T cell repertoires in COVID-19. Clones were sequenced by immunoSEQ multiplex PCR, and TCRdb holds only the in-frame ones, with some missing. The table lists 150,000 to 200,000 clones, about nine tenths of them singletons. The sequencing input was PBMCs or T cells enriched from blood (not recorded which). The source of this sequence is a woman in her twenties or thirties who had recovered from COVID-19.

As DNA, the CDR3 is TGTGCCAGCAGTCCAGGGTTTACCCAGCCCCAGCATTTT. Translating gives CASSPGFTQPQHF. The genes are TRBV2 and TRBJ1-5; tentative D call: TRBD1 (5 bases). This CDR3 comprises 13 residues. The V end lost 5 bases, the J end lost 7 bases, and 12 bases lay between the germline ends. Germline loops: CDR1 SNHLY, CDR2 FYNNEI.